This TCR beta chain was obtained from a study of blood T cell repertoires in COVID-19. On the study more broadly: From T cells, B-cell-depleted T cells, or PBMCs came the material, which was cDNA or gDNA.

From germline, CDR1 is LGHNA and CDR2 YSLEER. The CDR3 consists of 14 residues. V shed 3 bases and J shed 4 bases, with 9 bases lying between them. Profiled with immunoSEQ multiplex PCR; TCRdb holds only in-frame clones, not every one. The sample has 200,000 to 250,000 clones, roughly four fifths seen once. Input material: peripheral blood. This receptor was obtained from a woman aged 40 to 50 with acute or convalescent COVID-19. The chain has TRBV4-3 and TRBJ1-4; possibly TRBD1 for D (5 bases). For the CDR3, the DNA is TGCGCCAGCAGCCACAGGGTCAATAATGAAAAACTGTTTTTT. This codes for CASSHRVNNEKLFF.